This TCR beta chain is from a study of PD-1 blockade in mismatch repair-deficient tumors. TCRdb keeps only in-frame clones here, not all; method: immunoSEQ multiplex PCR. The sample yields some 16,000 clones, 84% seen once. Documented time point: 10-day in vitro stimulation with candidate neoantigen peptide 5. Each of six or seven ELISpot-reactive candidate peptides was used for roughly 10-day stimulation. CDR3 size: 13 residues. The germline CDR1 and CDR2 sequences are MGHRA and YSYEKL. Trimming cost V 5 bases and J 1 base, with 8 bases left between them. Details on this clone: Its matching antigen is unknown.

The sequence was obtained from an adult with mismatch repair-deficient cancer. The chain has TRBV4-1 and TRBJ1-1; tentatively, D is TRBD1 (5 bases). The sequencing here drew on cells cultured in vitro, taken from a patient treated with pembrolizumab. The DNA of the CDR3 is TGCGCCAGCAGCTCAGGGTCGAACACTGAAGCTTTCTTT. Its protein is CASSSGSNTEAFF.